These 17 T cell receptor beta chains originate from one sample sequenced in a study of cytomegalovirus exposure and HLA in healthy donors. PCR employed 60 Vbeta and 13 Jbeta primers. Libraries were prepared by immunoSEQ multiplex PCR; TCRdb keeps only in-frame clonotypes and omits some of them. Of about 140,000 clones in the sample, around 85% were seen once. Sequencing used PBMCs. The receptors were sampled from a female donor in good health and CMV-seronegative.

The chain has TRBV2 and TRBJ2-7, with 7 bases that match TRBD2. V was clipped by 3 bases and J by 6 bases; unmatched bases: 2. The CDR3 runs to 12 residues. Germline lookup yields CDR1 SNHLY and CDR2 FYNNEI. CDR3 residues: CASSDGGSEQYF. The CDR3, as DNA: TGTGCCAGCAGTGATGGCGGGAGCGAGCAGTACTTC.

The chain couples TRBV6-4 to TRBJ1-1, with no clear D. The CDR3 has 13 amino acids. Looked up from germline, CDR1 is MRHNA and CDR2 is SNTAGT. Trimming removed 2 bases from V and 7 bases from J, with 11 bases in between. The CDR3 reads CASSDRTGDEAFF. The DNA of the CDR3 is TGTGCCAGCAGTGACCGGACTGGGGATGAAGCTTTCTTT.

The rearrangement links TRBV27 to TRBJ1-1; 8 bases align to TRBD1. V shed 3 bases, J shed 1 base, and the junction held 1 base outside the gene matches. The CDR3 is 14 amino acids. Germline loops: CDR1 MNHEY, CDR2 SMNVEV (reference sequence). CDR3 protein: CASSFQGANTEAFF. Here the CDR3 DNA reads TGTGCCAGCAGTTTTCAGGGGGCGAACACTGAAGCTTTCTTT.

The V and J genes are TRBV2 and TRBJ2-2, with unresolved D. V was clipped by 1 base and J by 4 bases, with 10 bases between them. CDR1 and CDR2 (germline): SNHLY, FYNNEI. The CDR3 covers 15 residues. In DNA form, the CDR3 reads TGTGCCAGCAGTGAAGGGATTAGCCTCACCGGGGAGCTGTTTTTT. Residues: CASSEGISLTGELFF.

The genes are TRBV27 and TRBJ2-5; perhaps TRBD1 as D (6 bases). This CDR3 spans 14 amino acids. V shed 5 bases and J shed 1 base, with 11 bases lying between them. Germline CDR1 MNHEY, CDR2 SMNVEV (reference sequence). The CDR3 DNA follows: TGTGCCAGCAGTCGAGGACAGCCCCAAGAGACCCAGTACTTC. Translated: CASSRGQPQETQYF.

Only one count was recorded for this clone. The gene calls are TRBV13 and TRBJ2-1, with 9 bases aligning to TRBD2. CDR1 PRHDT and CDR2 FYEKMQ come from the germline V gene (reference sequence). The CDR3 extends over 14 amino acids. V trimming: 7 bases; J trimming: 8 bases; junction bases outside the gene matches: 9. The CDR3 sequence is CASTVRASGDEQFF. CDR3 DNA sequence: TGTGCCAGCACAGTTAGGGCTAGCGGGGATGAGCAGTTCTTC.

The J gene is TRBJ2-1, the V gene TRBV5-8; D unresolved. Germline V lookup: CDR1 SGHTS, CDR2 YDEGEE. V lost 3 bases, J lost 4 bases, and 5 bases lay in between. This CDR3 has 12 amino acids. The CDR3 sequence is CASSSRYNEQFF. For the CDR3, the DNA is TGTGCCAGCAGCTCTAGGTACAATGAGCAGTTCTTC.

The chain combines TRBV7-9 with TRBJ2-5; 10 positions match TRBD2. The germline V gene has CDR1 SEHNR and CDR2 FQNEAQ (reference sequence). CDR3 length: 15 residues. Losses at the gene ends were 2 bases for V and 4 bases for J; bases not matched to a gene: 4. The CDR3 DNA sequence: TGTGCCAGCAGCTTATCGGGACTAGCGACAGAGACCCAGTACTTC. Translated: CASSLSGLATETQYF.

The chain couples TRBV11-3 to TRBJ2-1, with a weak D call TRBD2 (7 bases). Germline lookup yields CDR1 SGHNT and CDR2 YENEEA. The CDR3 runs 16 residues. V shed 5 bases and J shed 4 bases, with 18 bases lying between them. The chain's CDR3 is CASSPKGGIYYNEQFF. The CDR3 DNA reads TGTGCCAGCAGCCCCAAGGGGGGGATTTATTACAATGAGCAGTTCTTC.

Written as DNA, the CDR3 is TGTGCCACCCGGGAGTTGTCCTACAATGAGCAGTTCTTC. This encodes CATRELSYNEQFF. This chain uses TRBV10-3 with TRBJ2-1; D possibly corresponds to TRBD2 (6 bases). CDR3 length: 13 amino acids. Germline CDR1 ENHRY, CDR2 SYGVKD. Trimming pared 10 bases from V and 1 base from J, leaving 11 bases between.

The rearrangement links TRBV6-1 to TRBJ1-1; TRBD1 matches at 9 bases. The V segment lost 5 bases and the J segment 5 bases; nucleotides outside the gene matches: 3. The CDR3 is made up of 13 amino acids. The V gene's germline CDR1 is MNHNS and CDR2 SASEGT. The CDR3 here is CASSLQGATEAFF. CDR3 DNA sequence: TGTGCCAGCAGTTTACAGGGGGCGACTGAAGCTTTCTTT.

The rearrangement uses TRBV28 and TRBJ2-1, with D tentatively TRBD2 (6 bases). The CDR3 has 15 amino acids. Trimming stripped 6 bases from V and 3 bases from J, with 15 bases between. Looked up from germline, CDR1 is MDHEN and CDR2 is SYDVKM. CDR3 in DNA: TGTGCCAGCAGCCCCCGGCGGGATGACTACAATGAGCAGTTCTTC. It codes for CASSPRRDDYNEQFF.

The chain combines TRBV13 with TRBJ1-5; possible D gene TRBD1, 5 bases. The germline gives CDR1 PRHDT, CDR2 FYEKMQ (reference sequence). The CDR3 loop spans 14 amino acids. V gave up 0 bases and J gave up 2 bases, with 5 bases separating them. The CDR3 nucleotides are TGTGCCAGCAGCTTAGGACAGGGCAATCAGCCCCAGCATTTT. This sequence encodes CASSLGQGNQPQHF.

V gene TRBV21-1 combines with J gene TRBJ1-1; the table's D call TRBD1 went unverified against the DNA. TRBV21-1 is a pseudogene. This CDR3 comprises 15 residues. CDR3 DNA: TGTGCCAGCAGCAAAGGGTGCAGGGAGAACACTGAAGCTTTCTTT. Amino acid sequence: CASSKGCRENTEAFF.

DNA for the CDR3: TGCAGCGTTGAAGATGGGGACAGGGACGGGGGCTACGAGCAGTACTTC. Protein: CSVEDGDRDGGYEQYF. V usage is TRBV29-1 and J usage is TRBJ2-7; TRBD1 aligns across 9 bases. J gave up 3 bases and V 0 bases, and 9 bases lay outside the gene matches. This CDR3 comprises 16 residues. The germline V gene has CDR1 SQVTM and CDR2 ANQGSEA.

The chain has TRBV5-4 and TRBJ2-1; maybe TRBD2 (5 bases). V was shortened by 0 bases and J by 9 bases, with 7 bases between the two germline ends. Germline CDR1 is SGHNT and CDR2 is YYREEE (reference sequence). There are 12 residues in the CDR3. In nucleotides, the CDR3 is TGTGCCAGCAGCTTGGTCGGAGGTGAGCAGTTCTTC. Encoded protein: CASSLVGGEQFF.

The gene calls are TRBV7-9 and TRBJ2-7, with 9 bases that match TRBD2. The CDR3 extends over 15 amino acids. The junction had 9 bases not matched to a gene; V was cut back by 5 bases and J by 4 bases. From germline, CDR1 is SEHNR and CDR2 FQNEAQ (reference sequence). The DNA of the CDR3 is TGTGCCAGCAGCGGGCCGGTAGCGGGAGAGTACGAGCAGTACTTC. Its protein is CASSGPVAGEYEQYF.